This T cell receptor (beta chain) originates from a study of cytomegalovirus exposure and HLA in healthy donors. 13 Jbeta primers and 60 Vbeta primers were used for the PCR. The method was immunoSEQ multiplex PCR; TCRdb's version includes in-frame clones alone and lacks a portion of them. The repertoire holds about 170,000 clones, with 70% to 80% as singletons. Source material: PBMCs. The source is a woman between 45 and 60 years old in good health and CMV-seronegative.

The CDR3 DNA follows: TGTGCCAGCAGCAGTTTGGGGGCGGGGGCTAATGAAAAACTGTTTTTT. This gives the protein CASSSLGAGANEKLFF. This chain connects TRBV28 to TRBJ1-4, with D possibly being TRBD1 (6 bases). The V gene lost 6 bases and the J gene lost 3 bases, with 17 bases spanning the gap. Looked up from germline, CDR1 is MDHEN and CDR2 is SYDVKM. CDR3 length equals 16 residues.